These 2 T cell receptor beta chains originate from one sample sequenced in a study of cytomegalovirus exposure and HLA in healthy donors. The PCR ran on 60 Vbeta and 13 Jbeta primers. The data were produced by immunoSEQ multiplex PCR, yet TCRdb's version contains in-frame clones alone and is incomplete. The sample is made up of 55,000 to 85,000 clones, and the top ten hold 1.5% to 2% of it. The sequenced material came from PBMCs. All receptors come from a woman in her twenties or thirties in good health and CMV-seronegative.

The rearrangement links TRBV28 to TRBJ2-7; TRBD2 matches 7 bases. The CDR3 contains 14 residues. Trimming removed 5 bases from V and 4 bases from J; junction bases left unmatched: 8. Germline CDR1 is MDHEN and CDR2 is SYDVKM. The CDR3 here is CASSPVPGGYEQYF. CDR3 in DNA: TGTGCCAGCAGTCCAGTCCCGGGAGGTTACGAGCAGTACTTC.

CDR3 bases: TGTGCCAGCAGCTTATGGGCTCAAGGCTACACCTTC. Amino acid sequence: CASSLWAQGYTF. The chain combines TRBV7-9 with TRBJ1-2; D remains unclear. Germline CDR1 and CDR2: SEHNR and FQNEAQ (reference sequence). The V and J ends lost 2 bases and 8 bases respectively, with 9 bases between them. The CDR3 contains 12 residues.